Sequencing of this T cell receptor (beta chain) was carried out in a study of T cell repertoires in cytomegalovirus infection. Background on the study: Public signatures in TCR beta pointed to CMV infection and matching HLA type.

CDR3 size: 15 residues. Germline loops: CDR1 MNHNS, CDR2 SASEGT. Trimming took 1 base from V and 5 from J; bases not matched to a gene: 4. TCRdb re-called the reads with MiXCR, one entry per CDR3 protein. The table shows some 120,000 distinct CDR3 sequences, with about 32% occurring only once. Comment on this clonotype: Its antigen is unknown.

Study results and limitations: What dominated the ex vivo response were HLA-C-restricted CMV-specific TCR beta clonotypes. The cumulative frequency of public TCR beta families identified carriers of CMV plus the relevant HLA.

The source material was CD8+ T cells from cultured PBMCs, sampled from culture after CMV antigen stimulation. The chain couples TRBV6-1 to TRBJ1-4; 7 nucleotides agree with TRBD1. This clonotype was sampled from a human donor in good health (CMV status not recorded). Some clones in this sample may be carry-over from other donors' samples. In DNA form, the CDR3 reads TGTGCCAGCAGTGAAGTAGGGGGCTTAAATGAAAAACTGTTTTTT. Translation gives CASSEVGGLNEKLFF.